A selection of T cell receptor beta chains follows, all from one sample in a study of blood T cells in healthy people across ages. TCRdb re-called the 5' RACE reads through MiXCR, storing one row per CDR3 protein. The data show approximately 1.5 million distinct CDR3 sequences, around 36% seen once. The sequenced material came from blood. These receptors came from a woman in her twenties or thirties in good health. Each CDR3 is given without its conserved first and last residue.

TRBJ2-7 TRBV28 ASSHWQETGDAYEQY
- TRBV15 ATSREQDFSSWSYNEQY
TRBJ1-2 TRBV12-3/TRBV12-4 ASSLSGGSRYGHT
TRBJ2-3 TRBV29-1 SVAGSGTDTQY
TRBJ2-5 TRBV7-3 ASSPQTSGNPETQY
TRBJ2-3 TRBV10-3 AIRLGGPTTDTQY
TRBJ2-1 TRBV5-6 ASSLTGGMDNEQF
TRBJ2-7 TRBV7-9 ASSLAYGPGGHEQY
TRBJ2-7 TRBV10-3 VISESRQGENEQY
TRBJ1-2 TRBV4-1 ASSQVTGDYRIGYT
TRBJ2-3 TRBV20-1 SARGTSGNYLTDTQY
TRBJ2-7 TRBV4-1 ASSQDRVAREQY
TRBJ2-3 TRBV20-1 SARGLAGGPRTDTQY
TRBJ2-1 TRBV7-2 ASTRGGSGGGNEQF
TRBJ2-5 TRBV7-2 ASSLGDYHGETQY
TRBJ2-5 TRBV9 ASSVRETQY
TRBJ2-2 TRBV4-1 ASSPGLGDETGELF
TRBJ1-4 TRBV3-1 ASSQDLTPTNEKLF
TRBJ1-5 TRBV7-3 ASSLTMGQPQH
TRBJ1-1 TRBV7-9 ASSPRAQAF
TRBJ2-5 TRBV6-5 ASSYRSLQETQY
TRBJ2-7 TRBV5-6 ASSYGTPVYEQY
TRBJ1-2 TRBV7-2 ASSRREESYGYT
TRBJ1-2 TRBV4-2 ASSQEAGRDDGYT
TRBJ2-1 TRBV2 ASSEPGLAGYNEQF
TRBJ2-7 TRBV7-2 ASSLEGYGQDYEQY
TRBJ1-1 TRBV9 TSSVEPGWTEAF
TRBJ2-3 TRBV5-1 ASSFGSMTDTQY
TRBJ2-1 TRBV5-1 ASSWTDRGIEQF
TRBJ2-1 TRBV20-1 SARLVAGVNEQF
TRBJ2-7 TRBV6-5 ASTDRDKSYEQY
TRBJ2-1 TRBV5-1 ASSYKRGGPNEQF
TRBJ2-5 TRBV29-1 SVGTGKKTQY
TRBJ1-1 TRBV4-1 ASSQGQGVGTEAF
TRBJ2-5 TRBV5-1 ASSAVQAGNQQY
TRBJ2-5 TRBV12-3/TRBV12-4 ASSLGMGLAEETQY
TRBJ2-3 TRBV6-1 ASSEAGSDTQY
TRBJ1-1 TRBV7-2 ASSPDSTLNTEAF
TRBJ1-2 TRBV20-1 SARPPLLNYGYT
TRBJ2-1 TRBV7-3 ASSSRDIFRQF
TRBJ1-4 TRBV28 VSHQGRSEKLF
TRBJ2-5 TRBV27 ASSLSASAMETQY
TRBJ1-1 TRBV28 ASRTHRDTEAF
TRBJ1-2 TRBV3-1 ASSQTRSGYT
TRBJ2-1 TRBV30 AWSLQGEQF
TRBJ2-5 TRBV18 ASPPPGSGEAQY
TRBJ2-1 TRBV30 AWATGDRGGDEQF